This TCR beta chain derives from a study of T cell responses to AZD1222 COVID-19 vaccine. Study observations and caveats: White British ancestry dominated among donors, who included more females, and clonal diversity was possibly underestimated.

Here immunoSEQ multiplex PCR was the method, and the copy in TCRdb shows in-frame clones only, minus some. In the table there are more than 150,000 clones, just over 90% of which are singletons. As to this clone: The antigen is undetermined.

CDR1 and CDR2 from the germline V gene are LNHNV and YYDKDF (reference sequence). The CDR3 covers 12 residues. J gave up 7 bases and V 0 bases, and 0 bases lay outside the gene matches. The chain joins TRBV15 to TRBJ2-7; TRBD2 matches 7 bases. Sequences were derived from peripheral blood, sampled on day 0 of AZD1222 vaccination. This clonotype was sampled from an adult in good health. CDR3 region: CATSRDGREQYF. The CDR3 coding sequence is TGTGCCACCAGCAGAGACGGGAGGGAGCAGTACTTC.